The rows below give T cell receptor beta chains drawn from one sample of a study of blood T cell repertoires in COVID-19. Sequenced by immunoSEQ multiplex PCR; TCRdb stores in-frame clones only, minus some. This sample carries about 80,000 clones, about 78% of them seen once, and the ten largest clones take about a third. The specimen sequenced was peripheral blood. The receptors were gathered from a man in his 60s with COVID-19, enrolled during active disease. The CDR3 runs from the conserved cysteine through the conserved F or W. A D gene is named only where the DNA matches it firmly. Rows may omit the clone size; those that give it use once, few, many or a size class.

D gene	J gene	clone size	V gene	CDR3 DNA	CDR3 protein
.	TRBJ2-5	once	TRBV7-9	TGTGCCAGCAGCACACGGAAAGGGGGACAAGAGACCCAGTACTTC	CASSTRKGGQETQYF
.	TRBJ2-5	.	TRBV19	TGTGCCAGTAGACAGACGGGGGGCGGGGAGACCCAGTACTTC	CASRQTGGGETQYF
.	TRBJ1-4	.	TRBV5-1	TGCGCCAGCAGCTTGGGAGGTGTAGATGAAAAACTGTTTTTT	CASSLGGVDEKLFF
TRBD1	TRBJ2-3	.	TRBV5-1	TGCGCCAGCAGCTTGTCCGGGACAGGGAACACAGATACGCAGTATTTT	CASSLSGTGNTDTQYF
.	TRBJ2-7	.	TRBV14	TGTGCCAGCAGCCGCGTGGGGACTCCCTACGAGCAGTACTTC	CASSRVGTPYEQYF
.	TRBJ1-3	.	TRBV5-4	TGTGCCAGCAGCGCGGGGGGCTCGGGAAACACCATATATTTT	CASSAGGSGNTIYF
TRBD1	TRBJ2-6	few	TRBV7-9	TGTGCCAGCAGCCGGGATCGGTCAGGGGGCCGACTCAAGGGGGCCAACGTCCTGACTTTC	CASSRDRSGGRLKGANVLTF
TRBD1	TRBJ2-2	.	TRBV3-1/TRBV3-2	TGTGCCAGCAGCCAAGTTACAGGGGTCACTAACACCGGGGAGCTGTTTTTT	CASSQVTGVTNTGELFF
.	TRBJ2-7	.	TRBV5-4	TGTGCCAGCAGCGGCGGTGGTTTCCCGTACTCCTACGAGCAGTACTTC	CASSGGGFPYSYEQYF
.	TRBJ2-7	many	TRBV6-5	TGTGCCAGCACCCCCCCAGGGGCCTACGAGCAGTACTTC	CASTPPGAYEQYF
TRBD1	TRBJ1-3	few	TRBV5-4	TGTGCCAGCAGTCCGTCCCGGGACAGGGCAAGTTTTGGAAACACCATATATTTT	CASSPSRDRASFGNTIYF
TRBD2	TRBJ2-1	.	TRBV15	TGTGCCACCAGCAGAGCGACTAGCAGGGACTACAATGAGCAGTTCTTC	CATSRATSRDYNEQFF
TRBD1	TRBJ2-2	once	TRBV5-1	TGCGCCAGCACCTTGACAGGGGAAACCGGGGAGCTGTTTTTT	CASTLTGETGELFF
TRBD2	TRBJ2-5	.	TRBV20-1	TGCAGTGCTAGTGTTTCAGCGGGACAAGAGACCCAGTACTTC	CSASVSAGQETQYF
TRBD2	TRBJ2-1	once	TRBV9	TGTGCCAGCAGCGAGACTAGCGGGGAGTATAATGAGCAGTTCTTC	CASSETSGEYNEQFF
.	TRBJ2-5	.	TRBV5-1	TGCGCCAGCAGCTTGGTCCTAGCGAGCCAAGAGACCCAGTACTTC	CASSLVLASQETQYF
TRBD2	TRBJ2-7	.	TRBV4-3	TGCGCCAGCAGCCAAGAGACTAGCAGGGACCAGAGCTCCTACGAGCAGTACTTC	CASSQETSRDQSSYEQYF
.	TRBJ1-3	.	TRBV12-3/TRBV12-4	TGTGCCAGCAATGGGGACACTGGAAACACCATATATTTT	CASNGDTGNTIYF
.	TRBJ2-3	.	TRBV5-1	TGCGCCAGCAGCTTGGGAGGGACATCTCACACAGATACGCAGTATTTT	CASSLGGTSHTDTQYF
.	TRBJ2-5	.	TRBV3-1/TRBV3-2	TGTGCCAGCAGCCAAGGGGTGGGGGGACAAGAGACCCAGTACTTC	CASSQGVGGQETQYF
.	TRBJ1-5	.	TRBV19	TGTGCCAGTAGTCCCCGAGTCGATAGCAATCAGCCCCAGCATTTT	CASSPRVDSNQPQHF
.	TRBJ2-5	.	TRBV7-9	TGTGCCAGCGAGCCGGGGCAAGAGACCCAGTACTTC	CASEPGQETQYF
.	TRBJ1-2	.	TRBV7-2	TGTGCCAGCAGCTCCCGGTTGGGCTACACCTTC	CASSSRLGYTF
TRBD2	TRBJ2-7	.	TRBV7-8	TGTGCCAGCAGCCCCTCGCTTGTGGGAGGGCCCTACGAGCAGTACTTC	CASSPSLVGGPYEQYF
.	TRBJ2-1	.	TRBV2	TGTGCCAGCATTGGGGCTTCGAGCTCCTACAATGAGCAGTTCTTC	CASIGASSSYNEQFF
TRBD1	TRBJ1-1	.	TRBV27	TGTGCCAGCATTCTTAGTCCCGGGACAGGGAACGCTGAAGCTTTCTTT	CASILSPGTGNAEAFF
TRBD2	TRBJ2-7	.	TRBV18	TGTGCCAGCTCACCACTGGCCAGCGGGAGTGACGAGCAGTACTTC	CASSPLASGSDEQYF
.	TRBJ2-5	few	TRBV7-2	TGTGCCAGCAGCTTAGATATAGCTCCTTACCAAGAGACCCAGTACTTC	CASSLDIAPYQETQYF
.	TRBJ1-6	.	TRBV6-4	TGTGCCAGCAGTGACGGTCGGAATTCACCCCTCCACTTT	CASSDGRNSPLHF
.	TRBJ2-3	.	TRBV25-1	TGTGCCAGCAGTGAACGCCCCCCAGCGCGGCAGTATTTT	CASSERPPARQYF
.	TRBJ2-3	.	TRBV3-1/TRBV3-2	TGTGCCAGCAGCCACGTAGCGTGGGACACAGATACGCAGTATTTT	CASSHVAWDTDTQYF
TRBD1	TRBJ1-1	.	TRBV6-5	TGTGCCAGCAGTTACCACAAGGGACAGGGTGTGGAAGCTTTCTTT	CASSYHKGQGVEAFF
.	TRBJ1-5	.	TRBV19	TGTGCCAGTAGTATGGCAGGGAATAGCAATCAGCCCCAGCATTTT	CASSMAGNSNQPQHF
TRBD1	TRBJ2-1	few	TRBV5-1	TGCGCCAGCAGCTTGGGGACAGGGTCCGTAAATGAGCAGTTCTTC	CASSLGTGSVNEQFF
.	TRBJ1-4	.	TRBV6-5	TGTGCCAGCAGTTACGTAGGGGGAATTAATGAAAAACTGTTTTTT	CASSYVGGINEKLFF
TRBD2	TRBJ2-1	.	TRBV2	TGTGCCAGCAGACCGAGGACTAGCGGAAGATACAATGAGCAGTTCTTC	CASRPRTSGRYNEQFF
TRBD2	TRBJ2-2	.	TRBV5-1	TGCGCCAGCAGCTTGGGTCCTAGCGGGAGTTTCCCGAACACCGGGGAGCTGTTTTTT	CASSLGPSGSFPNTGELFF
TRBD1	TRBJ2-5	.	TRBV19	TGTGCCAGTAGTACCCCGGACAGGTACCAAGAGACCCAGTACTTC	CASSTPDRYQETQYF
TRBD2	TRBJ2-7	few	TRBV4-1	TGCGCCAGCAGCGGAGGCGGGGGCGAGCAGTACTTC	CASSGGGGEQYF
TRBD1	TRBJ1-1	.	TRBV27	TGTGCCAGCATAAGGATGGGACAGGGACCAAACACTGAAGCTTTCTTT	CASIRMGQGPNTEAFF
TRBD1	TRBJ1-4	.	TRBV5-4	TGTGCCAGCAGCCCGGGGGGACAGGGGATGAATGAAAAACTGTTTTTT	CASSPGGQGMNEKLFF
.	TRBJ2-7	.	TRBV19	TGTGCCAGTAGTATATCACTAGAATCCTACGAGCAGTACTTC	CASSISLESYEQYF
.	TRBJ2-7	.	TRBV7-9	TGTGCCAGCAGCCCTAACAGGGATTTTTCCTACGAGCAGTACTTC	CASSPNRDFSYEQYF
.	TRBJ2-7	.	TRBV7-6	TGTGCCAGCAGCTTAGCGATGAGAACAGGGAACTCCTACGAGCAGTACTTC	CASSLAMRTGNSYEQYF
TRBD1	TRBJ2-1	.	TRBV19	TGTGCCAGTAGTGTTGACAGGGGGGCGATCCGTATCAATGAGCAGTTCTTC	CASSVDRGAIRINEQFF
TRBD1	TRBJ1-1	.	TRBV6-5	TGTGCCAGCAGAAGCTACAGGGGGCAGAACACTGAAGCTTTCTTT	CASRSYRGQNTEAFF
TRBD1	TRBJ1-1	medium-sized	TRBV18	TGTGCCAGCTCGGCCTCAGGGGGCCGGACTGAAGCTTTCTTT	CASSASGGRTEAFF
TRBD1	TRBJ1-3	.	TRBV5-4	TGTGCCAGCAGCTTGGTGGGACAGTGGAGCTCTGGAAACACCATATATTTT	CASSLVGQWSSGNTIYF
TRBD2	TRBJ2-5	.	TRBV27	TGTGCCAGCAGAGGACTAGCGGGAGGGAGGGATAGGGAGACCCAGTACTTC	CASRGLAGGRDRETQYF
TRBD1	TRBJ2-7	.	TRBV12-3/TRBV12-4	TGTGCCAAACAGGGGTGTTGCGAGCAGTACTTC	CAKQGCCEQYF
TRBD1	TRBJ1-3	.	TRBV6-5	TGTGCCAGCAGCGACAGGGTTGGAAACACCATATATTTT	CASSDRVGNTIYF
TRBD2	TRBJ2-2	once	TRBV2	TGTGCCAGCAGAGGTCTAGCGGGAGCTCGGGGCACCGGGGAGCTGTTTTTT	CASRGLAGARGTGELFF
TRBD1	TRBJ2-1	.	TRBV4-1	TGCGCCAGCAGCCTTTTGGGACAGGGGTCCTACAATGAGCAGTTCTTC	CASSLLGQGSYNEQFF